The clone carrying this T cell receptor (beta chain) was detected a few times. Germline V gene lookup returns CDR1 SGHTA and CDR2 FQGNSA. With 3 bases removed from V and 1 base from J, the gap between germline ends came to 11 bases. This CDR3 has 15 amino acids. TCRdb used MiXCR to reprocess the PCR reads, holding one entry per CDR3 protein. The data show about 7,600 distinct CDR3 sequences, around 40% seen once. The data are from a study of immune characterization of retroperitoneal liposarcoma. This receptor was obtained from a male donor with retroperitoneal liposarcoma. The chain links TRBV7-2 to TRBJ2-3; no definite D call. The sample comprised tumor tissue. The CDR3: CASSFSLIRTDTQYF. The CDR3 DNA sequence: TGTGCCAGCAGCTTCAGCCTGATCCGCACAGATACGCAGTATTTT. Supplemented by reference TRBV7-2 and TRBJ2-3, the full variable domain reads GAGVSQSPSNKVTEKGKDVELRCDPISGHTALYWYRQSLGQGLEFLIYFQGNSAPDKSGLPSDRFSAERTGGSVSTLTIQRTQQEDSAVYLCASSFSLIRTDTQYFGPGTRLTVL.